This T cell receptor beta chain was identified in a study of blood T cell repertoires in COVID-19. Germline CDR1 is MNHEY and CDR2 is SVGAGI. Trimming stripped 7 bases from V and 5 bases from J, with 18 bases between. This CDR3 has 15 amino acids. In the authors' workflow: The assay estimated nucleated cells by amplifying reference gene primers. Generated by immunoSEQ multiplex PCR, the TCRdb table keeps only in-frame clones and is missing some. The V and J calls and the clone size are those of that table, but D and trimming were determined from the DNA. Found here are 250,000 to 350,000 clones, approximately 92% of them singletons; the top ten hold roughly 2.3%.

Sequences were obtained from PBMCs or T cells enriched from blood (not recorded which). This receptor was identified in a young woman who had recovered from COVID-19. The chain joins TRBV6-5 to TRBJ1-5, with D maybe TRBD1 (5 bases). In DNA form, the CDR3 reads TGTGCCAGCACCATGTTGGGGGGGGATTATCAGCCCCAGCATTTT. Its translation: CASTMLGGDYQPQHF.